Presented here are 9 T cell receptor beta chains from one specimen sequenced in a study of T-cell reconstitution after alpha-beta-depleted transplantation in children. A TCRbeta library incorporating unique molecular identifiers was prepared. TCRdb independently ran MiXCR on the PCR reads; one entry per CDR3 protein. In the table there are some 150,000 distinct CDR3 sequences, roughly 9% of which are singletons. The material was PBMCs, mostly from graft donor cells, obtained 180 days after TCRalphabeta/CD19-depleted stem cell transplant. All receptors derive from a female patient aged 2 to 10 who had a stem cell transplant for congenital amegakaryocytic thrombocytopenia, so the T cells may come from the graft donor.

Many counts were recorded for this clonotype. The rearrangement joins TRBV20-1 to TRBJ2-7; TRBD2 aligns across 9 bases. Germline V gene sequence: CDR1 DFQATT, CDR2 SNEGSKA (reference sequence). The CDR3 is 13 amino acids. With 8 bases clipped from V and 3 bases from J, the junction kept 8 bases outside the gene matches. CDR3 sequence (DNA): TGCAGTACCAAGGGACTAGCCCTCTACGAGCAGTACTTC. Its protein is CSTKGLALYEQYF.

The genes are TRBV6-5 and TRBJ2-5; 7 bases match TRBD2. The CDR3 length is 14 residues. Looked up from germline, CDR1 is MNHEY and CDR2 is SVGAGI. V gave up 2 bases and J gave up 7 bases; unmatched junction bases: 7. The CDR3 protein is CASSYIAGEGTQYF. The CDR3 DNA is TGTGCCAGCAGTTACATCGCGGGAGAGGGGACCCAGTACTTC.

This clonotype was recorded many times. The chain links TRBV12-3 or TRBV12-4 to TRBJ2-5; D call uncertain. V dropped 5 bases and J dropped 1 base, with 8 bases sitting between them. The CDR3 spans 13 residues. CDR3 nucleotides: TGTGCCAGCAGTCTGTGGACCCAAGAGACCCAGTACTTC. Protein: CASSLWTQETQYF.

This clonotype has a count of ten or more. The rearrangement joins TRBV4-1 to TRBJ2-2; 7 bases are shared with TRBD1. The CDR3 has 17 amino acids. From germline, CDR1 is MGHRA and CDR2 YSYEKL. V lost 4 bases, J lost 4 bases, and 12 bases stayed unmatched. In DNA form, the CDR3 reads TGCGCCAGCAGCCGCCCGGCCTGGGACAGTCGCACCGGGGAGCTGTTTTTT. Its protein product is CASSRPAWDSRTGELFF.

The rearrangement joins TRBV5-4 to TRBJ2-2; maybe TRBD1 (7 bases). Germline V gives CDR1 SGHNT, CDR2 YYREEE (reference sequence). Trimming took 2 bases from V and 6 from J, leaving 8 bases between them. This CDR3 has 13 residues. As DNA, the CDR3 is TGTGCCAGCAGCTTCAGGGGGGCCGGGGAGCTGTTTTTT. Translation: CASSFRGAGELFF.

There are many counts of this clonotype. J is TRBJ1-2 and V is TRBV7-2; D gene ambiguous. This CDR3 contains 11 residues. The germline V gene has CDR1 SGHTA and CDR2 FQGNSA. Trimming pared 2 bases from V and 5 bases from J, leaving 3 bases between. The CDR3 reads CASSLFYGYTF. DNA for the CDR3: TGTGCCAGCAGCTTATTTTATGGCTACACCTTC.

This clonotype was observed at least ten times. CDR3 region: CASSLPAMPEAFF. CDR3 sequence (DNA): TGTGCCAGCAGCCTCCCCGCAATGCCTGAAGCTTTCTTT. The chain has TRBV5-5 and TRBJ1-1; D gene ambiguous. With 4 bases removed from V and 6 bases from J, the gap between germline ends came to 13 bases. Germline V gene lookup returns CDR1 SGHKS and CDR2 YYEKEE (reference sequence). There are 13 residues in the CDR3.

This clonotype appeared a few times. The rearrangement uses TRBV12-3 or TRBV12-4 and TRBJ2-5; D is possibly TRBD2 (5 bases). V lost 4 bases to trimming and J lost 3 bases, with 9 bases between them. The CDR3 has 13 amino acids. The CDR3 nucleotides are TGTGCCAGCAGTTACCCCGGGGAAGAGACCCAGTACTTC. This sequence encodes CASSYPGEETQYF.

This clonotype was counted between two and nine times. This chain links TRBV27 with TRBJ1-2; 10 nucleotides align to TRBD1. Germline V lookup: CDR1 MNHEY, CDR2 SMNVEV (reference sequence). The CDR3 has 17 residues. V was clipped by 3 bases and J by 8 bases; unmatched bases: 15. CDR3 DNA: TGTGCCAGCAGTTTTGGTAGACTCGGACAGGGGGAAGGAGGCTACACCTTC. Protein: CASSFGRLGQGEGGYTF.